This T cell receptor (beta chain) was retrieved from a study of T cell responses to AZD1222 COVID-19 vaccine. Study context: Both about-4-week and about-12-week second-dose recipients were combined.

General observations from the study: Only five to seven individuals given AZD1222 were seropositive at baseline. Clonal diversity was possibly underestimated; the donors were predominantly white British and more often female. Spike-wide coverage was observed for vaccine-associated CD4 TCRs, with dominant responses at 160-218 and 743-854.

Clones were sequenced by immunoSEQ multiplex PCR, and TCRdb holds only the in-frame ones, with some missing. In the table there are 70,000 to 85,000 clones, just over 85% of which are singletons. V was shortened by 3 bases and J by 1 base, with 7 bases between the two germline ends. The CDR3 consists of 14 residues. Germline V gene lookup returns CDR1 MNHEY and CDR2 SVGAGI. Remarks on this clone: Its cognate antigen is unknown.

This chain connects TRBV6-5 to TRBJ2-1; D is undetermined. The sequenced sample was peripheral blood, obtained on day 0 of AZD1222 vaccination. The sequence was obtained from an adult in good health. In DNA, the CDR3 is TGTGCCAGCAGTTATGCAGGATCCTACAATGAGCAGTTCTTC. Translating it yields CASSYAGSYNEQFF.